This T cell receptor beta chain originates from a study of T-cell memory formation after mild COVID-19. Study background: Clustering of TCRs was largely donor specific. Study findings and constraints: Contracting clones from day 15 to 85 had balanced CD4/CD8; later expanders favoured CD4+. Shrinking CD4+ clones were chiefly CM and EM; CD8+ ones were chiefly EMRA.

About this clonotype: Its antigen is unidentified. A read error may account for a junction end that differs from germline.

Germline CDR1 reads SGHTA; CDR2 reads FQGTGA. The CDR3 spans 14 residues. TCRdb reprocessed the 5' RACE reads with MiXCR, giving one entry per CDR3 protein. The profile shows about 210,000 distinct CDR3 sequences, about 10% of them singletons. This clonotype originated in a young man who had mild COVID-19 (a few samples of this study predate the infection). Cell type and time point are not known. Sequencing was carried out using PBMCs or a T cell subset sorted from them (not recorded which). The chain uses TRBV7-3 and TRBJ2-1; weak D call: TRBD2 (6 bases). CDR3 sequence: CASSPPGLQSERFF. The CDR3 DNA is TGTGCCAGCAGCCCCCCGGGACTGCAATCCGAGCGGTTCTTC. Together with reference TRBV7-3 and TRBJ2-1, the CDR3 gives the full variable domain: GAGVSQTPSNKVTEKGKYVELRCDPISGHTALYWYRQSLGQGPEFLIYFQGTGAADDSGLPNDRFFAVRPEGSVSTLKIQRTERGDSAVYLCASSPPGLQSERFFGPGTRLTVL.